This T cell receptor (beta chain) stems from a study of blood T cell repertoires in COVID-19. Study information: Samples taken during acute and convalescent COVID-19 were collected in the United States, Italy and Spain. PBMCs, B-cell-depleted T cells, or T cells provided the cDNA or gDNA that made up the material.

Trimming took 4 bases from V and 8 from J; bases not matched to a gene: 5. CDR3 length equals 13 residues. Germline V gives CDR1 MNHEY, CDR2 SVGAGI. Method: immunoSEQ multiplex PCR; TCRdb's copy keeps in-frame clones and lacks some. The sample lists about 430,000 clones, roughly 89% seen once, with 0.7% to 0.85% in the top ten. This chain connects TRBV6-5 to TRBJ2-3, with 8 nucleotides matching TRBD2. This clonotype was sampled from a man in his late teens or twenties with COVID-19, enrolled during active disease. The sample was peripheral blood. The DNA of the CDR3 is TGTGCCAGCAGTTCCGGACTAGCTGGTACGCAGTATTTT. Its protein product is CASSSGLAGTQYF.